This T cell receptor (beta chain) was identified in a study of neurological immune-mediated disorders. At the level of the study: There were approximately 35 multiple sclerosis patients. Of these, approximately 31 had relapsing-remitting MS and 3 had secondary progressive MS.

This clonotype was seen many times. What it recognizes is unknown. TCRdb processed the 5' RACE reads anew with MiXCR; each CDR3 protein has one entry. The data show roughly 62,000 distinct CDR3 sequences, about 2.5% seen once. Broader study findings: When repertoires were grouped phylogenetically, those of 18 of 34 multiple sclerosis patients fell into one related-CDR3 cluster, a possible signature. The absence of any CDR3 amino acid sequence shared by expanded clones across subjects suggests that repertoires were private in all groups.

CDR3 size: 16 residues. Looked up from germline, CDR1 is SGHTA and CDR2 is FQGNSA. Trimming removed 6 bases from V and 3 bases from J; junction bases left unmatched: 9. This sequence joins TRBV7-2 and TRBJ2-5, with 11 bases aligning to TRBD2. The receptor's source is a man in his forties or fifties with multiple sclerosis. Sample: PBMCs. Written as DNA, the CDR3 is TGTGCCAGCAGGACAAATAGCGGGGGGGCGGAAGAGACCCAGTACTTC. This gives the protein CASRTNSGGAEETQYF.